This is a list of T cell receptor beta chains from one sample in a study of T cell changes during pregnancy in multiple sclerosis. Libraries were prepared by immunoSEQ multiplex PCR; TCRdb keeps only in-frame clonotypes and omits some of them. Of about 53,000 clones in the sample, 85% to 95% were seen once. The material sequenced was CD4+ T cells from peripheral blood mononuclear cells, taken in the third trimester of pregnancy. Every receptor here comes from a female donor with multiple sclerosis, enrolled in a pregnancy study. Each CDR3 is given with its conserved first and last residue. The D gene is left open where the match is weak. Part of the rows lack a size; the others show once, few, many or a class for expanded clones.

CDR3nt	CDR3aa	j_gene	v_gene	d_gene	abundance
TGTGCCAGCAGTCCACTCCTCCTACTAGCGGGGATTTCTCCCGGGGAGCTGTTTTTT	CASSPLLLLAGISPGELFF	TRBJ2-2	TRBV7-2	TRBD2	-
TGTGCCAGCAGTCCGACTAGCGGGGTAGGGGACAATGAGCAGTTCTTC	CASSPTSGVGDNEQFF	TRBJ2-1	TRBV9	TRBD2	-
TGTGCCAGCAGTCACGCAGGGCAAGAGACCCAGTACTTC	CASSHAGQETQYF	TRBJ2-5	TRBV25-1	-	-
TGTGCCAGCAGTGTACTAGCGGGGCAAACCTACGAGCAGTACTTC	CASSVLAGQTYEQYF	TRBJ2-7	TRBV2	TRBD2	-
TGTGCCAGCTCACCAGGCCACGAGCAGTACTTC	CASSPGHEQYF	TRBJ2-7	TRBV18	-	-
TGTGCCAGCAGCTCAAATAGCGGGGGGGCAGTAGAGACCCAGTACTTC	CASSSNSGGAVETQYF	TRBJ2-5	TRBV5-4	TRBD2	-
TGCGCCAGCAGCCGAGACAGGGAAAACATTCAGTACTTC	CASSRDRENIQYF	TRBJ2-4	TRBV5-1	TRBD1	-
TGTGCCAGCTCAGGACAGGGGGGACCCTACGAGCAGTACTTC	CASSGQGGPYEQYF	TRBJ2-7	TRBV18	TRBD1	-
TGTGCCAGCAGCGTAGGTCCAGTCTCCTACGAGCAGTACTTC	CASSVGPVSYEQYF	TRBJ2-7	TRBV9	-	-
TGTGCCAGCAGCGTAGTGGGGCAGGGGGCCGCTGAAGCTTTCTTT	CASSVVGQGAAEAFF	TRBJ1-1	TRBV9	TRBD1	-
TGTGCCAGCAGCTTAGGCAGGGCCAATTCACCCCTCCACTTT	CASSLGRANSPLHF	TRBJ1-6	TRBV7-3	-	-
TGTGCCACCAGCAGAGATGGGACTAGCGGGGGAGGAGATACGCAGTATTTT	CATSRDGTSGGGDTQYF	TRBJ2-3	TRBV15	TRBD2	-
TGCGCCAGCAGTGGGACTAGCGGGGGGGCAGAGACCCAGTACTTC	CASSGTSGGAETQYF	TRBJ2-5	TRBV5-1	TRBD2	-
TGTGCCAGCAGCCCGACAGGGTTTGCCGCGAACACCGGGGAGCTGTTTTTT	CASSPTGFAANTGELFF	TRBJ2-2	TRBV7-3	TRBD1	once
TGTGCCAGCAGTAGCGGGGGGCTAGAGACCCAGTACTTC	CASSSGGLETQYF	TRBJ2-5	TRBV2	TRBD2	-
TGTGCCAGCAGCCAAAACCGGGACAGCCACTATGGCTACACCTTC	CASSQNRDSHYGYTF	TRBJ1-2	TRBV14	TRBD1	few
TGTGCCAGCAGTGAAGCCAGGGGGAACCAAGAGACCCAGTACTTC	CASSEARGNQETQYF	TRBJ2-5	TRBV2	TRBD1	-